Following are 8 T cell receptor beta chains from one sample sequenced in a study of blood T cells in healthy people across ages. It was with a sample-barcoded 5' primer and a J-beta primer mix that a second PCR of roughly 6 to 12 cycles was run. TCRdb independently ran MiXCR on the 5' RACE reads; one entry per CDR3 protein. The sample lists some 790,000 distinct CDR3 sequences, about 28% occurring once. The sequenced sample was blood. The receptor source for this set is a woman aged 80 or older in good health.

This clonotype is a singleton in its sample. At one of its ends the junction is not consistent with the germline gene, which may arise from a read error. V is TRBV29-1 and J is TRBJ2-3; tentatively, D is TRBD2 (6 bases). The CDR3 sequence is 16 residues long. CDR1 and CDR2 from the germline V gene are SQVTM and ANQGSEA. This CDR3 reads CSVGAATGESRDTQYF. Here the CDR3 DNA reads TGCAGCGTTGGTGCTGCTACGGGAGAGAGCAGAGATACGCAGTATTTT.

In its sample, this clonotype was seen many times. This chain connects TRBV5-1 to TRBJ2-5; D is perhaps TRBD2 (6 bases). Germline values: CDR1 SGHRS, CDR2 YFSETQ. The CDR3 has 14 amino acids. Trimming removed 0 bases from V and 5 bases from J, with 11 bases in between. CDR3 loop: CASSLGGTLETQYF. The DNA for the CDR3 is TGCGCCAGCAGCTTGGGCGGGACTCTGGAGACCCAGTACTTC.

V is TRBV21-1 and J is TRBJ2-5. TRBV21-1 is shown as a pseudogene. The CDR3 contains 15 residues. CDR3 bases: TGTGCCAGCAGCAAAGTCTATTTCTACCAAGAGACCCAGTACTTC. Translation: CASSKVYFYQETQYF.

The gene calls are TRBV4-3 and TRBJ2-7; a possible D gene is TRBD1 (5 bases). Germline CDR1 reads LGHNA; CDR2 reads YSLEER. The CDR3 spans 14 residues. Trimming cost V 1 base and J 3 bases, with 10 bases left between them. The CDR3 is CASSQGGSGYEQYF. Here the CDR3 DNA reads TGCGCCAGCAGCCAAGGGGGCTCTGGCTACGAGCAGTACTTC.

This clonotype was counted only a few times. V is TRBV24-1 and J is TRBJ2-1, with 9 nucleotides matching TRBD1. The CDR3 is made up of 16 amino acids. V lost 3 bases, J lost 7 bases, and 9 bases stayed unmatched. CDR1 and CDR2 from the germline V gene are KGHDR and SFDVKD. The CDR3 bases are TGTGCCACCAGTGATGAGGGACAGGGTAGGTTGAATGAGCAGTTCTTC. Amino acid sequence: CATSDEGQGRLNEQFF.

A remark on this clonotype: The junction shows a germline mismatch at one end, possibly a read error. DNA of the CDR3: TGCGCCAACAGCGGCTCCGGGACAGCGAACACTGAAGCTTTCTTT. Its protein is CANSGSGTANTEAFF. The chain is built from TRBV5-1 and TRBJ1-1; 7 bases agree with TRBD1. CDR1 is SGHRS and CDR2 is YFSETQ in the germline V gene. The CDR3 totals 15 residues.

The rearrangement joins TRBV7-9 to TRBJ2-1; the match to TRBD1 covers 11 bases. The CDR3 has 15 residues. Germline CDR1 is SEHNR and CDR2 is FQNEAQ (reference sequence). After removal of 3 bases from V and 6 bases from J, the junction contained 4 bases not matched to a gene. CDR3 in DNA: TGTGCCAGCAGCTTCGGGACAGGGGGTGGCAATGAGCAGTTCTTC. Its protein product is CASSFGTGGGNEQFF.

In regard to this clonotype: A junction end diverges from the germline sequence, so it may reflect a read error. The chain has TRBV7-2 and TRBJ2-7; TRBD2 aligns across 7 bases. The CDR3 covers 12 residues. In germline, CDR1 is SGHTA, CDR2 FQGNSA. The DNA for the CDR3 is TGTCCCAGCAGCCGACCGGGAGGCGAGCAGTACTTC. As protein: CPSSRPGGEQYF.